The clone carrying this TCR beta chain was counted many times. Its cognate antigen is unknown. In the study's own analysis: Researchers built a distant-metastasis classifier for papillary thyroid cancer that drew on CDR3 differences across clinicopathological groups. TCRdb reanalyzed the PCR reads with MiXCR. It is TCRdb's table, rather than the study itself, that gives the V and J calls and clone size. Among about 26,000 clones listed, 25% to 30% were seen once. The data belong to a study of metastatic and nonmetastatic thyroid tumors. Across the whole study: Repertoire data that came from the blood and tumor or nodule tissue of malignant and benign thyroid patients were compared. General study points: It was reported that TCR beta diversity was significantly higher in malignant thyroid tumors than benign nodules, in blood and tumor.

Every patient was untreated before thyroid surgery. This clonotype originated in a female donor with papillary thyroid cancer or a benign thyroid nodule (not recorded which). Some clones in this sample may be carry-over from other donors' samples. The sample comprised blood.

This chain's CDR3 is CASRRKGQGISSPLHF. CDR3 sequence (DNA): TGTGCCAGCAGACGCAAGGGACAGGGTATCAGTTCACCCCTCCACTTT. The chain combines TRBV6-1 with TRBJ1-6; TRBD1 agrees at 9 bases. Trimming took 6 bases from V and 9 from J; bases not matched to a gene: 12. In germline, CDR1 is MNHNS, CDR2 SASEGT. The CDR3 has 16 amino acids.